This T cell receptor (beta chain) came from a study of blood T cell repertoires in COVID-19 (dated by TCRdb to about 2020). Notes on the research overall: Samples from collaborators originated in the United States, Italy and Spain and spanned both the acute and convalescent phases of COVID-19. The material from the prospective study consisted of cDNA or gDNA derived from T cells, B-cell-depleted T cells, or PBMCs. Subjects who had been exposed to COVID-19, were actively infected with it, or had recovered from it provided the deeply sampled blood TCRbeta repertoires that made up the dataset. The repertoires were made available in a free public database intended to serve as a resource for research on the immune response to SARS-CoV-2. Samples came from the ongoing ImmuneRACE study (first 160 participants) plus 1,254 subjects from 6 global collaborators. A de-identified subject ID, COVID-19 status, age in years and sex were almost always included in the sample metadata. Where HLA class I and class II types were available, the types were taken from metadata supplied by the sample provider, not from assay-based typing. Results and caveats for the whole study, not just this receptor: The amount of clinical and demographic metadata varied by source and participant and was provided uncurated.

Reading from cysteine to phenylalanine, the CDR3 counts 13 amino acids. The sequence is cut down to CDR3 DNA, 39 bases in frame from base 1. According to the germline V gene, CDR1 reads MNHEY and CDR2 reads SVGAGI. V drops 6 bases and J drops 9 bases, leaving 16 bases in between. The collaborating institutions used their own protocols to collect whole blood in K2EDTA tubes. For TCRbeta analysis, collaborator samples were shipped as frozen whole blood, as isolated PBMCs, or as DNA extracted from either sample type. With regard to this clone: This clone's antigen is unknown. No base quality information exists; no much larger clone differs at one position.

TCRbeta CDR3 regions were amplified from genomic DNA by means of the immunoSEQ Assay, a bias-controlled multiplex PCR. The study's own analysis went as follows. The number of nucleated cells in each sample was estimated by amplification of reference gene primers within the assay. To quantify the absolute abundance of each unique TCRbeta CDR3 rearrangement, sequence reads were collapsed and filtered. For each sample, productive Simpson clonality was calculated by taking the square root of Simpson's diversity index across productive rearrangements. TCRdb's version of the immuneACCESS table is confined to in-frame rearrangements and falls short of the full clone set. An unresolved V gene accounts for under half of the shortfall where checked; the remainder is of unknown origin. V and J calls and clone size are those listed in that table; D and trimming were worked out from the DNA. Within this sample are 200,000 to 300,000 clones, with about 80% of them counted one time only. The ten largest clones add up to roughly 9.6% of the sample.

Sequencing input: peripheral blood. This receptor was obtained from a woman aged 80 or over with acute or convalescent COVID-19. The chain is made from TRBV6-5 and TRBJ2-3; tentative D gene TRBD2, with 6 bases matching. In nucleotides, the sequence is TGTGCCAGCAGACGGCGGGACTGGGGCACGCAGTATTTT. This yields the protein CASRRRDWGTQYF.